This T cell receptor beta chain was identified in a study of cytomegalovirus exposure and HLA in healthy donors. Trimming cost V 5 bases and J 7 bases, with 8 bases left between them. Germline V lookup: CDR1 LNHDA, CDR2 SQIVND (reference sequence). The CDR3 consists of 11 residues. Study-wide findings and caveats: Researchers reported that a few CMV-associated chains were confirmed in vitro as CMV antigen-specific. First-cohort TCR clusters tended to co-occur in the approximately 130 validation repertoires, a later analysis found.

Some clones are missing from TCRdb's copy, which holds only in-frame ones; the method was immunoSEQ multiplex PCR. The sample contains about 120,000 clones, about 91% of which appear only once. This clone was found once. What it binds is unknown. The rearrangement joins TRBV19 to TRBJ1-1; D call uncertain. Input material: PBMCs. The clonotype originates from a woman aged 18-30 years in good health and CMV-seronegative. This chain's CDR3 is CASSSKNEAFF. The CDR3 region has the DNA TGTGCCAGTAGTTCTAAGAATGAAGCTTTCTTT.